The clone carrying this T cell receptor beta chain has at least ten counts. HTBI primers from iRepertoire and Arm-PCR of CDR3 regions yielded the TCR beta libraries. A single record per CDR3 protein comes from TCRdb applying MiXCR to the multiplex PCR reads. The data show over 300,000 distinct CDR3 sequences, with roughly 21% seen just once and just under 30% held by the top ten. The data belong to a study of regulatory T cells in long-lasting Graves disease. Study as a whole: Persistent Graves' disease required over 5 years of antithyroid drugs and positive TSH receptor antibodies.

Deletions cut 6 bases from V and 5 bases from J, with 13 bases between. The germline CDR1 and CDR2 sequences are MNHEY and SMNVEV (reference sequence). CDR3 length: 13 residues. Time point given: persistent/refractory GD, antithyroid drugs over 5 years with positive TRAb. Researchers made the TCR library from RNA that was extracted from PBMCs. The patients were enrolled through endocrinology in Xi'an, China. The sample was peripheral blood mononuclear cells (PBMCs), taken when the disease was refractory, from a patient treated with antithyroid drugs. The chain links TRBV27 to TRBJ2-5; D is unresolved. The source is a female donor with Graves disease. The CDR3 protein is CASSRDLWETQYF. The CDR3 region has the DNA TGTGCCAGCAGCCGCGACCTCTGGGAGACCCAGTACTTC.